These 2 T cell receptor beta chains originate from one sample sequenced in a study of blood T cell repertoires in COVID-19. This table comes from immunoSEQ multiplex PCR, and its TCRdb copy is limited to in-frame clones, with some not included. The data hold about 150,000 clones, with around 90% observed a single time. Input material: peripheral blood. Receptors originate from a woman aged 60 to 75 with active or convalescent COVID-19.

CDR3 in DNA: TGTGCCAGCAAGCAGCGGGGGTTCACAGATACGCAGTATTTT. This sequence encodes CASKQRGFTDTQYF. The chain employs TRBV6-5 and TRBJ2-3, with 8 bases identical to TRBD2. CDR3 size: 14 residues. CDR1 is MNHEY and CDR2 is SVGAGI in the germline V gene. With 7 bases clipped from V and 2 bases from J, the junction kept 5 bases outside the gene matches.

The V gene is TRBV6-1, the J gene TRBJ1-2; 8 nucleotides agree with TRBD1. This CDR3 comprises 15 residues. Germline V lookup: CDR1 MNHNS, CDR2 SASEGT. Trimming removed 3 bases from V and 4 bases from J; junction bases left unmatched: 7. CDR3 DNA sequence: TGTGCCAGCAGTGAGGGACAGGTCTTTTTCTATGGCTACACCTTC. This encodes CASSEGQVFFYGYTF.